This passage covers 3 T cell receptor beta chains from one sample sequenced in a study of T-cell memory formation after mild COVID-19. TCRdb reanalysed the 5' RACE reads using MiXCR and keeps one entry per CDR3 protein. The sample contains around 160,000 distinct CDR3 sequences, about 9.9% of which appear only once. Sequencing input: PBMCs or a T cell subset sorted from them (not recorded which). These receptors originate from a man aged 18 to 29 who had mild COVID-19 (a few samples of this study predate the infection). Cell type and time point are not known.

The CDR3 bases are TGCGCCAGCAGCCAAGATCCGGGACAGGGGACCAATCAGCCCCAGCATTTT. Translating it yields CASSQDPGQGTNQPQHF. V gene TRBV4-1 combines with J gene TRBJ1-5; 10 bases are shared with TRBD1. The junction had 5 bases not matched to a gene; V was cut back by 0 bases and J by 3 bases. The CDR3 length is 17 residues. Germline lookup yields CDR1 MGHRA and CDR2 YSYEKL.

This clonotype was observed a handful of times. The chain uses TRBV3-1 and TRBJ1-2; D remains ambiguous. The CDR3 length is 14 residues. CDR1 is LGHDT, CDR2 YNNKEL, per germline (reference sequence). The V and J ends lost 2 bases and 5 bases respectively, with 12 bases between them. The CDR3 DNA is TGTGCCAGCAGCCAACACGGGCAGTCATATGGCTACACCTTC. As protein: CASSQHGQSYGYTF.

The V and J genes are TRBV20-1 and TRBJ2-6; D call uncertain. V lost 0 bases to trimming and J lost 0 bases, with 6 bases between them. This CDR3 has 15 residues. Looked up from germline, CDR1 is DFQATT and CDR2 is SNEGSKA (reference sequence). CDR3 amino acids: CSAREHFSGANVLTF. For the CDR3, the DNA is TGCAGTGCTAGAGAACATTTCTCTGGGGCCAACGTCCTGACTTTC.